The 13 T cell receptor beta chains below come from one sample, sequenced in a study of T cells after yellow fever vaccination. TCRdb re-called the 5' RACE reads through MiXCR, storing one row per CDR3 protein. Of fewer than 400,000 distinct CDR3 sequences listed, around 11% are singletons. The sample consisted of CD4+ T cells sorted from PBMCs, taken 45 days after the yellow fever booster vaccination. These receptors were collected from a young man who received the YFV17D yellow fever vaccine.

In its sample, this clonotype was seen many times. The genes are TRBV18 and TRBJ2-1; no definite D call. Trimming took off 3 bases at V and 4 bases at J, with 10 bases between the two ends. The CDR3 runs to 14 residues. Germline V gene sequence: CDR1 KGHSH, CDR2 LQKENI. As DNA, the CDR3 is TGTGCCAGCTCACCCACGGACGGTTACAATGAGCAGTTCTTC. This translates into CASSPTDGYNEQFF.

This rearrangement joins TRBV6-6 to TRBJ2-7; possibly TRBD1 for D (6 bases). CDR3 length: 13 residues. Trimming removed 9 bases from V and 3 bases from J, with 15 bases in between. The V gene's germline CDR1 is MNHNY and CDR2 SVGAGI (reference sequence). This CDR3 reads CASDRSSNYEQYV. DNA of the CDR3: TGTGCCAGTGACAGGAGTTCGAACTACGAGCAGTACGTC.

The rearrangement joins TRBV5-1 to TRBJ1-6; perhaps TRBD1 as D (5 bases). This CDR3 is built from 14 residues. Germline CDR1 and CDR2: SGHRS and YFSETQ. V was shortened by 0 bases and J by 14 bases, with 15 bases between the two germline ends. For the CDR3, the DNA is TGCGCCAGCAGCTTGGATACGCAGCGGGGGTCCCTCCACTTT. Its translation is CASSLDTQRGSLHF.

Points on this clonotype: A read error may produce the germline difference seen at one junction end. The rearrangement joins TRBV20-1 to TRBJ2-6; D gene unclear. Germline V gene data show CDR1 as DFQATT and CDR2 as SNEGSKA (reference sequence). The CDR3 is 14 amino acids. The CDR3 DNA reads as TGCAGTGCCAGAGGAACTCCCGGGGCCAACGTCCTGACTTTC. As protein: CSARGTPGANVLTF.

V and J are TRBV5-1 and TRBJ2-5; tentatively, D is TRBD1 or TRBD2 (5 bases each). Germline CDR1 is SGHRS and CDR2 is YFSETQ. The V gene lost 4 bases and the J gene lost 1 base, with 14 bases spanning the gap. This CDR3 comprises 15 residues. The CDR3 loop is CASSRVMGTQETQYF. The CDR3, as DNA: TGCGCCAGCAGCCGAGTGATGGGGACCCAAGAGACCCAGTACTTC.

This clonotype was found many times. This rearrangement joins TRBV6-2 or TRBV6-3 to TRBJ2-4, with TRBD1 matching 8 bases. V lost 5 bases to trimming and J lost 3 bases; unmatched junction nucleotides: 6. The germline gives CDR1 MNHEY, CDR2 SVGEGT. The CDR3 sequence is 15 residues long. CDR3 DNA sequence: TGTGCCAGCAGTCGACAGGGGACCGGCAAAAACATTCAGTACTTC. It specifies CASSRQGTGKNIQYF.

This clonotype was counted between two and nine times. The chain has TRBV10-3 and TRBJ1-2; tentatively, D is TRBD1 (6 bases). The CDR3 loop spans 14 amino acids. Deletions cut 0 bases from V and 6 bases from J, with 11 bases between. CDR1 is ENHRY and CDR2 is SYGVKD in the germline V gene. CDR3 residues: CAISESRGRDGYTF. CDR3 in DNA: TGTGCCATCAGTGAGTCGAGGGGGAGGGATGGCTACACCTTC.

This rearrangement joins TRBV12-3 or TRBV12-4 to TRBJ2-6, with 7 bases identical to TRBD1. This CDR3 comprises 15 residues. The J segment lost 8 bases and the V segment lost 2 bases, leaving 6 bases of the junction unmatched. CDR3 sequence (DNA): TGTGCCAGCAGTTTAATGTCAGGGGGTTCCAACGTCCTGACTTTC. Amino acids: CASSLMSGGSNVLTF.

CDR3 sequence (DNA): TGTGCCTGTAGCGGCTACGGCAATAGCAATCAGCCCCAGCATTTT. Protein product: CACSGYGNSNQPQHF. The chain links TRBV30 to TRBJ1-5; D gene uncertain. The CDR3 is 15 amino acids. V was pared by 6 bases and J by 0 bases, with 15 bases between. CDR1 and CDR2 (germline): GTSNPN, SVGIG (reference sequence).

This clonotype was observed a handful of times. The chain has TRBV5-1 and TRBJ2-1; the match to TRBD1 covers 7 bases. The CDR3 length is 14 residues. V was clipped by 1 base and J by 7 bases; unmatched bases: 5. The germline V gene encodes CDR1 SGHRS and CDR2 YFSETQ. Written as DNA, the CDR3 is TGCGCCAGCAGCTTGCAGCAGGGGGAGAATGAGCAGTTCTTC. This translates into CASSLQQGENEQFF.

In this sample, this clonotype turned up many times. V is TRBV7-2 and J is TRBJ2-3; 11 nucleotides agree with TRBD2. The germline CDR1 and CDR2 sequences are SGHTA and FQGNSA. V shed 5 bases, J shed 0 bases, and the junction held 4 bases outside the gene matches. This CDR3 spans 16 amino acids. The CDR3 nucleotides read TGTGCCAGCAGCCCAATAGCGGGGGGGAGCACAGATACGCAGTATTTT. Translating it yields CASSPIAGGSTDTQYF.

V and J are TRBV18 and TRBJ2-1, with D tentatively TRBD1 or TRBD2 (5 bases each). The CDR3 is 15 residues long. The ends were cut back, 3 bases at V and 7 bases at J, with 16 bases in the middle. Germline CDR1 is KGHSH and CDR2 is LQKENI. As DNA, the CDR3 is TGTGCCAGCTCACCGGGACGGGCGGATTTGAATGAGCAGTTCTTC. Its translation: CASSPGRADLNEQFF.

In this sample, this clonotype turned up a few times. The genes are TRBV2 and TRBJ2-5; 11 bases align to TRBD2. The CDR3 consists of 15 residues. J lost 5 bases, V lost 6 bases, and 8 bases had no gene match. Germline V gives CDR1 SNHLY, CDR2 FYNNEI. The CDR3 loop reads CASSLGTSGTETQYF. CDR3 nucleotides: TGTGCCAGCAGCCTCGGGACTAGCGGCACGGAGACCCAGTACTTC. The entire variable domain, with the rest obtained from reference TRBV2 and TRBJ2-5, is as follows: EPEVTQTPSHQVTQMGQEVILRCVPISNHLYFYWYRQILGQKVEFLVSFYNNEISEKSEIFDDQFSVERPDGSNFTLKIRSTKLEDSAMYFCASSLGTSGTETQYFGPGTRLLVL.